The T cell receptor (beta chain) described here comes from a study of blood T cell repertoires in COVID-19. Study summary: T cells, B-cell-depleted T cells, or PBMCs supplied cDNA or gDNA.

V dropped 5 bases and J dropped 0 bases, with 7 bases sitting between them. This CDR3 has 14 amino acids. Germline-derived CDR1 and CDR2 are MNHEY and SVGAGI. Sequencing was performed with immunoSEQ multiplex PCR; in TCRdb, only in-frame clones are kept and a portion is missing. In the table there are some 130,000 clones, almost 80% of which are singletons. V is TRBV6-5 and J is TRBJ2-2; a possible D gene is TRBD2 (5 bases). Sequenced material: peripheral blood. This TCR came from a man between 60 and 75 years old who had recovered from COVID-19. The CDR3 DNA sequence: TGTGCCAGCAGTCCACTAGCGAACACCGGGGAGCTGTTTTTT. It yields the protein CASSPLANTGELFF.